This T cell receptor beta chain emerged from a study of T cells in Graves' hyperthyroidism and ophthalmopathy. Notes on the study in general: Most thyroid clonotypes with frequency above 0.001 were detected in blood. A model built on 13 V-J features separated ophthalmopathy from stable hyperthyroidism.

The junction had 9 bases not matched to a gene; V was cut back by 4 bases and J by 7 bases. The CDR3 runs 14 residues. Germline loops: CDR1 LNHNV, CDR2 YYDKDF (reference sequence). Amplified TCR beta CDR3 regions came from RNA transcripts. TCR CDR3 regions were first amplified by RT-PCR with HTBI primers. TCRdb used MiXCR to reprocess the multiplex PCR reads, holding one entry per CDR3 protein. Among a few hundred thousand distinct CDR3 sequences listed, 15% to 20% were seen once. In its sample, this clonotype was seen a few times. As yet, its antigen is unknown. The V gene is TRBV15, the J gene TRBJ2-5; 7 nucleotides agree with TRBD2. The sequence was obtained from a woman younger than 35 with Graves' ophthalmopathy. The source material was blood. CDR3 nucleotide sequence: TGTGCCACCAGCACCGGACTAGAGGTCGGGACCCAGTACTTC. Its protein is CATSTGLEVGTQYF.